This T cell receptor beta chain was recorded in a study of blood T cell repertoires in COVID-19. On the study more broadly: The United States, Italy and Spain supplied acute and convalescent COVID-19 samples.

In germline, CDR1 is LGHDT, CDR2 YNNKEL (reference sequence). Between the trimmed V and J ends, which lost 3 bases and 2 bases, there was a span of 7 bases. The CDR3 consists of 14 residues. Clones were sequenced by immunoSEQ multiplex PCR, and TCRdb holds only the in-frame ones, with some missing. The profile covers about 480,000 clones, with about 89% appearing a single time and 4.3% taken by the ten largest. The receptor's source is a woman aged 25 to 39 with acute or convalescent COVID-19. The sample consisted of peripheral blood. V usage is TRBV3-1 (or the pseudogene TRBV3-2) and J usage is TRBJ2-2; no clear D gene. CDR3 in DNA: TGTGCCAGCAGCCAGTACAGTAACACCGGGGAGCTGTTTTTT. Protein product: CASSQYSNTGELFF.